This T cell receptor (beta chain) was retrieved from a study of cytomegalovirus exposure and HLA in healthy donors. Method: immunoSEQ multiplex PCR; TCRdb's copy keeps in-frame clones and lacks some. The sample lists fewer than 200,000 clones, about 80% occurring once. Germline-derived CDR1 and CDR2 are SGHDT and YYEEEE. V shed 4 bases and J shed 4 bases, with 11 bases lying between them. The CDR3 has 13 residues. The sequencing sample was made of PBMCs. This receptor was taken from a young woman in good health and CMV-seropositive. This chain links TRBV5-6 with TRBJ1-2; D perhaps matches TRBD1 (6 bases). Here the CDR3 DNA reads TGTGCCAGCAGCCCTAGGACAGTCTATGGCTACACCTTC. It translates to CASSPRTVYGYTF.